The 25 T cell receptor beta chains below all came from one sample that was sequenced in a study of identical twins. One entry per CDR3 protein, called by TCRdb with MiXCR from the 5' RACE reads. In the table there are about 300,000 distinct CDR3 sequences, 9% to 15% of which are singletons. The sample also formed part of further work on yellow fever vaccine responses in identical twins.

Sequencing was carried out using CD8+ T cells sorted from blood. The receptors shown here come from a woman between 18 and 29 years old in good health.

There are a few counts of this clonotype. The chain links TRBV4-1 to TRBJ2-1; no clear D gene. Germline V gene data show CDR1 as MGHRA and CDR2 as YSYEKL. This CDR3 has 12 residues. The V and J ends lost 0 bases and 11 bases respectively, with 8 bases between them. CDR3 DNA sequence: TGCGCCAGCAGCCAAGATCAAGAAAAGCAGTTCTTC. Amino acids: CASSQDQEKQFF.

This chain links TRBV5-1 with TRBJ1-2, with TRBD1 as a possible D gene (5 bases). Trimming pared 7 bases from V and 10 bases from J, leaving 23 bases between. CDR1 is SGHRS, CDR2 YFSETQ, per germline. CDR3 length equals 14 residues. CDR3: CASALGDVFLNYTF. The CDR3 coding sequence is TGCGCCAGCGCCCTAGGGGATGTGTTTTTGAACTACACCTTC.

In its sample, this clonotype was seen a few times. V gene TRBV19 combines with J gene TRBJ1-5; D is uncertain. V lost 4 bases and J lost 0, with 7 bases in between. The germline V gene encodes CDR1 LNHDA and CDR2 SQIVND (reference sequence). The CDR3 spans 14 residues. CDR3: CASSSVISNQPQHF. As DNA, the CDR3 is TGTGCCAGTAGTAGCGTAATTAGCAATCAGCCCCAGCATTTT. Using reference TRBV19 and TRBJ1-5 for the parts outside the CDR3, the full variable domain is DGGITQSPKYLFRKEGQNVTLSCEQNLNHDAMYWYRQDPGQGLRLIYYSQIVNDFQKGDIAEGYSVSREKKESFPLTVTSAQKNPTAFYLCASSSVISNQPQHFGDGTRLSIL.

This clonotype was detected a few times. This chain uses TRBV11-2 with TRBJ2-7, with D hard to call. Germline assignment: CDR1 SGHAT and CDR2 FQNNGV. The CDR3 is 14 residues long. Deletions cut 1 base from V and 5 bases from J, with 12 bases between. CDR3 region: CASSLVGDTDEQYF. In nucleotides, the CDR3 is TGTGCCAGCAGCTTAGTGGGCGATACTGACGAGCAGTACTTC.

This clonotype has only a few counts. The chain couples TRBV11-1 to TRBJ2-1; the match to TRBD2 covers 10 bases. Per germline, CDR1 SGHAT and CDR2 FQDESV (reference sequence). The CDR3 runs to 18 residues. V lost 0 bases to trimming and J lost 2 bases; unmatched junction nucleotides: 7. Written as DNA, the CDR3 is TGTGCCAGCAGCTTAGCTTCGGGGACTAGCGCCACCTACAATGAGCAGTTCTTC. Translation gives CASSLASGTSATYNEQFF.

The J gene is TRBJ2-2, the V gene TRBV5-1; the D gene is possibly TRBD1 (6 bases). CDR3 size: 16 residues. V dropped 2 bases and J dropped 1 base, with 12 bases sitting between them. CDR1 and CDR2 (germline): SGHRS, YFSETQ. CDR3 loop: CASSFKQGQNTGELFF. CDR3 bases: TGCGCCAGCAGCTTCAAACAGGGACAGAACACCGGGGAGCTGTTTTTT.

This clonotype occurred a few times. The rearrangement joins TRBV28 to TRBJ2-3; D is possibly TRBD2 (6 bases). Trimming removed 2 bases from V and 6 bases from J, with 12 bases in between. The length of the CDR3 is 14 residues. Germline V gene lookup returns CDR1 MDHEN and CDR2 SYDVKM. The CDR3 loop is CASSLQGRLDTQYF. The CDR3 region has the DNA TGTGCCAGCAGTTTACAAGGGAGGTTGGATACGCAGTATTTT.

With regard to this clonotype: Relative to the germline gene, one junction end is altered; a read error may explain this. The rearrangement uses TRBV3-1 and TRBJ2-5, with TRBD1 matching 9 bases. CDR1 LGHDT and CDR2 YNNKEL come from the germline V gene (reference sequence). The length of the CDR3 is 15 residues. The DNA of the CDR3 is TGTGCCACCAGCCAAGACCCGGGACAGGGAGAGACCCAGTACTTC. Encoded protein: CATSQDPGQGETQYF.

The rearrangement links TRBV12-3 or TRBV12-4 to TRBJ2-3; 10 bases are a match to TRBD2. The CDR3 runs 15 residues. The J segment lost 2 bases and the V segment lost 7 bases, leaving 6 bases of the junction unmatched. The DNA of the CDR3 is TGTGCCAGCACCCAAGCGGGAGGGGTCACAGATACGCAGTATTTT. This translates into CASTQAGGVTDTQYF.

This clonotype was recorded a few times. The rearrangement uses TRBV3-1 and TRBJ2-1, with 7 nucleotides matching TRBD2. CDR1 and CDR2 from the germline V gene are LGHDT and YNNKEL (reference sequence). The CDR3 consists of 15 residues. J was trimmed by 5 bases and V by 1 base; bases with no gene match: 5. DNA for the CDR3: TGTGCCAGCAGCCAAGTCGCGGGGGAGAACAATGAGCAGTTCTTC. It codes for CASSQVAGENNEQFF.

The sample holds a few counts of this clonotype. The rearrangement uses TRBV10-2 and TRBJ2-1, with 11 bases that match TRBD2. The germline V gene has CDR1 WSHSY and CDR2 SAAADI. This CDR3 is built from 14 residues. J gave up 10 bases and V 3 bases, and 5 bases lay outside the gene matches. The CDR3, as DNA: TGCGCCAGCAGTGAACTAGCGGGAGTCGGAGAGCAGTTCTTC. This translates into CASSELAGVGEQFF.

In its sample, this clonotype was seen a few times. The CDR3, as DNA: TGTGCCAGCAGTTTGCATCTCGGATCGTCCTACGAGCAGTACTTC. It translates to CASSLHLGSSYEQYF. The chain has TRBV28 and TRBJ2-7; D ambiguous. Germline V CDR1 and CDR2: MDHEN, SYDVKM. The CDR3 runs 15 residues. V was clipped by 3 bases and J by 1 base, with 13 bases between them. The whole variable domain, filled in from reference TRBV28 and TRBJ2-7, reads DVKVTQSSRYLVKRTGEKVFLECVQDMDHENMFWYRQDPGLGLRLIYFSYDVKMKEKGDIPEGYSVSREKKERFSLILESASTNQTSMYLCASSLHLGSSYEQYFGPGTRLTVT.

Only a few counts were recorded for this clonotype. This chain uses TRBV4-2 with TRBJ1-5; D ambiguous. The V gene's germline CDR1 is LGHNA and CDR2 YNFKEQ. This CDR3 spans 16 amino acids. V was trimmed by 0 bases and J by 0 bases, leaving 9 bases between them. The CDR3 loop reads CASSQEYGNSNQPQHF. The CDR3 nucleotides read TGTGCCAGCAGCCAAGAGTATGGGAATAGCAATCAGCCCCAGCATTTT.

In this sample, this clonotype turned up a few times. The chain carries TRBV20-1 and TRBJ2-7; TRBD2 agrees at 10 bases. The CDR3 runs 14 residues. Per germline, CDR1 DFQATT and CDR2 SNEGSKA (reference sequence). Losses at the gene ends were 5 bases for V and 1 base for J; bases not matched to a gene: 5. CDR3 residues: CSALSGGQSYEQYV. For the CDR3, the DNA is TGCAGTGCTCTTAGCGGGGGGCAATCCTACGAGCAGTACGTC.

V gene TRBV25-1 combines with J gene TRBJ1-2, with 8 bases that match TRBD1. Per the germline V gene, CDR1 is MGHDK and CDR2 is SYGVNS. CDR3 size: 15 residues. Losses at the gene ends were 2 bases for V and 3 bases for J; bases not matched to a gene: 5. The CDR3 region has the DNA TGTGCCAGCAGTGAACACCCGGGACAGGACTATGGCTACACCTTC. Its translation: CASSEHPGQDYGYTF.

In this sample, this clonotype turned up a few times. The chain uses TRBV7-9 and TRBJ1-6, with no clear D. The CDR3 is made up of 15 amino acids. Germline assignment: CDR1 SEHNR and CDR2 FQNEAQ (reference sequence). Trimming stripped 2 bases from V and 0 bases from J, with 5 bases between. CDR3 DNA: TGTGCCAGCAGCTTACCCAGCTCCTATAATTCACCCCTCCACTTT. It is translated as CASSLPSSYNSPLHF.

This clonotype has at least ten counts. CDR3 DNA: TGTGCCAGCAGCCGAAGTTACGGGACCGCGAACACTGAAGCTTTCTTT. It is translated as CASSRSYGTANTEAFF. The chain uses TRBV3-1 and TRBJ1-1, with D maybe TRBD1 (5 bases). CDR3 length equals 16 residues. Per the germline V gene, CDR1 is LGHDT and CDR2 is YNNKEL (reference sequence). V gave up 4 bases and J gave up 1 base, with 16 bases separating them.

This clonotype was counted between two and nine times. The CDR3 reads CASSVEGERNNEQFF. The CDR3, as DNA: TGTGCCAGCAGCGTAGAAGGAGAGAGAAACAATGAGCAGTTCTTC. The rearrangement uses TRBV9 and TRBJ2-1; no reliable D call. This CDR3 spans 15 amino acids. Germline CDR1 is SGDLS and CDR2 is YYNGEE. With 0 bases removed from V and 5 bases from J, the gap between germline ends came to 12 bases. The variable domain in full, with the rest retrieved from reference TRBV9 and TRBJ2-1, is DSGVTQTPKHLITATGQRVTLRCSPRSGDLSVYWYQQSLDQGLQFLIQYYNGEERAKGNILERFSAQQFPDLHSELNLSSLELGDSALYFCASSVEGERNNEQFFGPGTRLTVL.

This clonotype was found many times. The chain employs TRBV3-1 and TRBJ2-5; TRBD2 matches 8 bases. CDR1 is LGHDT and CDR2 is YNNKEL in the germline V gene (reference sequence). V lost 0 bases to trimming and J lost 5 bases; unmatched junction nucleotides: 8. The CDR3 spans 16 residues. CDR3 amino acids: CASSQEVLAVWETQYF. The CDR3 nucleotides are TGTGCCAGCAGCCAAGAGGTACTAGCGGTATGGGAGACCCAGTACTTC.

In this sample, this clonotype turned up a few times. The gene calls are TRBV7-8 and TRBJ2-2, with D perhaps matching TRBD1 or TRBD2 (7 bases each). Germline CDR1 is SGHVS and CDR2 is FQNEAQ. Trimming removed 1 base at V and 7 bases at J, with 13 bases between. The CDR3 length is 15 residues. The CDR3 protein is CASSLGARGGGELFF. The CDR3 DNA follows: TGTGCCAGCAGCTTAGGGGCCAGGGGGGGCGGGGAGCTGTTTTTT. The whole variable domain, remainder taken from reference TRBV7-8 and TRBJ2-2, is GAGVSQSPRYKVAKRGQDVALRCDPISGHVSLFWYQQALGQGPEFLTYFQNEAQLDKSGLPSDRFFAERPEGSVSTLKIQRTQQEDSAVYLCASSLGARGGGELFFGEGSRLTVL.

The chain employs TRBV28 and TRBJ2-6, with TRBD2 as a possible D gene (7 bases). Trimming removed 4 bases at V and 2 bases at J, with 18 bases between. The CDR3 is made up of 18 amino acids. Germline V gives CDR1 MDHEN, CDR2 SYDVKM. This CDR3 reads CASSSPDPGGPGANVLTF. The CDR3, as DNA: TGTGCCAGCAGTTCCCCCGACCCCGGGGGGCCTGGGGCCAACGTCCTGACTTTC. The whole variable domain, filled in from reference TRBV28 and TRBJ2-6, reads DVKVTQSSRYLVKRTGEKVFLECVQDMDHENMFWYRQDPGLGLRLIYFSYDVKMKEKGDIPEGYSVSREKKERFSLILESASTNQTSMYLCASSSPDPGGPGANVLTFGAGSRLTVL.

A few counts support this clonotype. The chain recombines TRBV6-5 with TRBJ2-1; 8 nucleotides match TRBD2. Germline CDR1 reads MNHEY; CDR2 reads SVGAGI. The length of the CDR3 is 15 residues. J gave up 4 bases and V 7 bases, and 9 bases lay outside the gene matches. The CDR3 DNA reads TGTGCCAGCACTTTAGCGGGAAATCCATACAATGAGCAGTTCTTC. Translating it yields CASTLAGNPYNEQFF.

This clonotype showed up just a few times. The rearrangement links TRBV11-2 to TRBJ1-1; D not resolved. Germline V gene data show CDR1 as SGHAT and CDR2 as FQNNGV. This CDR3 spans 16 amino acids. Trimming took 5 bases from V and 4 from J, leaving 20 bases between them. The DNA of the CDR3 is TGTGCCAGCAGCGCTCTACTATCGGACGGATCCACTGAAGCTTTCTTT. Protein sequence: CASSALLSDGSTEAFF.

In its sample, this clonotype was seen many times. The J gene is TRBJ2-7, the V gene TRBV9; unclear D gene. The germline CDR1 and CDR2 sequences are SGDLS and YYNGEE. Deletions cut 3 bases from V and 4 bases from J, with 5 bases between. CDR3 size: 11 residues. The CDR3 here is CASSAGYEQYF. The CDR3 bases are TGTGCCAGCAGCGCCGGATACGAGCAGTACTTC.

The CDR3 DNA reads TGTGCCAGCAGTTTAACAGAGAACACCGGGGAGCTGTTTTTT. Protein product: CASSLTENTGELFF. V usage is TRBV28 and J usage is TRBJ2-2; D is unclear. Germline CDR1 is MDHEN and CDR2 is SYDVKM. Between the trimmed V and J ends, which lost 2 bases and 1 base, there was a span of 5 bases. CDR3 length equals 14 residues.